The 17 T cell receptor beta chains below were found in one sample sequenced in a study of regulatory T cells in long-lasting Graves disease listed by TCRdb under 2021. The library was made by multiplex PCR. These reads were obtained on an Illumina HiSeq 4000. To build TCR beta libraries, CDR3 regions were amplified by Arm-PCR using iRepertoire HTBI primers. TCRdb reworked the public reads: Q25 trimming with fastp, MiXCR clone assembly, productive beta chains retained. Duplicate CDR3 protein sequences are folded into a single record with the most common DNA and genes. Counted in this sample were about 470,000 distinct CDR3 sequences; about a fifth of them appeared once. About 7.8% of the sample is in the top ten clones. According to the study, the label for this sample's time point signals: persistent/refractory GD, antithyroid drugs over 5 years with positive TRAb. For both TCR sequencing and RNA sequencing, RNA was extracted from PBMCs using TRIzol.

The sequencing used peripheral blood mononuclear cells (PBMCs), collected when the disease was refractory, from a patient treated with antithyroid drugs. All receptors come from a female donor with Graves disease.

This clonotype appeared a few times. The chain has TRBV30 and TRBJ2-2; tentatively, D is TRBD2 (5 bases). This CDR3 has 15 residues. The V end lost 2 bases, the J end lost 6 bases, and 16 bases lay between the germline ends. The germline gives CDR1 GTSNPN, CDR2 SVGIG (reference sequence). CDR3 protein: CAWSLEGRAAGELFF. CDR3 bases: TGTGCCTGGAGTTTAGAGGGAAGGGCGGCCGGGGAGCTGTTTTTT.

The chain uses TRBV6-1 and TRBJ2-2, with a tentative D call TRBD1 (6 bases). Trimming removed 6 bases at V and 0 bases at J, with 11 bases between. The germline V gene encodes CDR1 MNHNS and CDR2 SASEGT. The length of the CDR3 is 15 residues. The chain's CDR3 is CASRNGQTNTGELFF. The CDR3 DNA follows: TGTGCCAGCAGGAACGGACAGACGAACACCGGGGAGCTGTTTTTT.

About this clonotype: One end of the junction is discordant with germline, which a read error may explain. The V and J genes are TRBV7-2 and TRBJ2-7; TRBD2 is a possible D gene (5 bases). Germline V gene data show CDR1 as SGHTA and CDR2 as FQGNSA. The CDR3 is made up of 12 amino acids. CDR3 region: CASGLGLYEQYF. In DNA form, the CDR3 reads TGTGCCAGCGGCTTAGGACTCTACGAGCAGTACTTC. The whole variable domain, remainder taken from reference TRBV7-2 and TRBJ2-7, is GAGVSQSPSNKVTEKGKDVELRCDPISGHTALYWYRQSLGQGLEFLIYFQGNSAPDKSGLPSDRFSAERTGGSVSTLTIQRTQQEDSAVYLCASGLGLYEQYFGPGTRLTVT.

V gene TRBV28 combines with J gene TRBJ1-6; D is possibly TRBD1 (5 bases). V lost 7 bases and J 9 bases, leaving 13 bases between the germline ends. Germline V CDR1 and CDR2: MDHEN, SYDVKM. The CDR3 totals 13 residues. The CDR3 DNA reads TGTGCCAGCATAAGAGGGCAGGGTTCACCCCTCCACTTT. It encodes CASIRGQGSPLHF. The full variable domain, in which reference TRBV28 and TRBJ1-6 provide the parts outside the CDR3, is DVKVTQSSRYLVKRTGEKVFLECVQDMDHENMFWYRQDPGLGLRLIYFSYDVKMKEKGDIPEGYSVSREKKERFSLILESASTNQTSMYLCASIRGQGSPLHFGNGTRLTVT.

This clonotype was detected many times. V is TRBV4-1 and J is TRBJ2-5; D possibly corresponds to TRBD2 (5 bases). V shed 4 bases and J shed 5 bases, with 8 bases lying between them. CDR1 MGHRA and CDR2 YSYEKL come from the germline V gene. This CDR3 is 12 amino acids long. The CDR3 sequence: CASSRADETQYF. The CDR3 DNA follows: TGCGCCAGCAGCCGAGCGGATGAGACCCAGTACTTC.

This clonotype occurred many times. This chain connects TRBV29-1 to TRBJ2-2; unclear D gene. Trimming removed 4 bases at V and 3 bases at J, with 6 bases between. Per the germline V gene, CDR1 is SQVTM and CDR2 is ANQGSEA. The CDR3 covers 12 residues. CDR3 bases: TGCAGCGTTGGATCTCACACCGGGGAGCTGTTTTTT. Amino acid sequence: CSVGSHTGELFF.

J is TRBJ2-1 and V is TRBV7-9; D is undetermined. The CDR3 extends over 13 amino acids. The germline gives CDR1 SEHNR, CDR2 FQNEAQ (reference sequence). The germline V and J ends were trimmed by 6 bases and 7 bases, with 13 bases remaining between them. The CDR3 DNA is TGTGCCAGCAGTCCCGGGCCCGCGAATGAGCAGTTCTTC. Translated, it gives CASSPGPANEQFF.

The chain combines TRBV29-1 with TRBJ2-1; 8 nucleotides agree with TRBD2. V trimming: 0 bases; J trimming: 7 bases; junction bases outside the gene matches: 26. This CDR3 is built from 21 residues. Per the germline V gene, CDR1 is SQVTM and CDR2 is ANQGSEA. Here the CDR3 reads CSVEELVIGSGNQPFRNEQFF. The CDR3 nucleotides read TGCAGCGTTGAAGAATTGGTGATCGGTAGCGGGAATCAACCATTTCGGAATGAGCAGTTCTTC.

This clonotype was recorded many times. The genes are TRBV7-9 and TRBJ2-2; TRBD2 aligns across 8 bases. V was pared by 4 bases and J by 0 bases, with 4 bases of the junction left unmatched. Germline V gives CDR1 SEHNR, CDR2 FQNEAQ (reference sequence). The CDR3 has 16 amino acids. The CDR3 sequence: CASSSIAGPNTGELFF. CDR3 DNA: TGTGCCAGCAGCTCAATAGCGGGACCGAACACCGGGGAGCTGTTTTTT.

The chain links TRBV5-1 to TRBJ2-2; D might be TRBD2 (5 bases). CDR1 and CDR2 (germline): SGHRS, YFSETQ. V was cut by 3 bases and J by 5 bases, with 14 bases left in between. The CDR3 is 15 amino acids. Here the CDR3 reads CASSSGKGGTGELFF. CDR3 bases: TGCGCCAGCAGCTCGGGAAAAGGAGGAACCGGGGAGCTGTTTTTT.

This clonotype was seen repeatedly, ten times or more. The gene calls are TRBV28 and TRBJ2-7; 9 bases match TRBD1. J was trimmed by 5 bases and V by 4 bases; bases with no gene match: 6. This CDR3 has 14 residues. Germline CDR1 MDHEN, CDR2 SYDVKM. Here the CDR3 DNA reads TGTGCCAGCAGTTCCGACAGGGGGTGGGACGAGCAGTACTTC. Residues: CASSSDRGWDEQYF.

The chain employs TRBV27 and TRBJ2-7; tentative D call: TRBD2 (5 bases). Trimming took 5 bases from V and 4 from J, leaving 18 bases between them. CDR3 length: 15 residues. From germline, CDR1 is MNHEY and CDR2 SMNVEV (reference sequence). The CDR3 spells CASSLSAVGGYEQYF. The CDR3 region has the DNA TGTGCCAGCAGTCTTAGCGCTGTAGGTGGTTACGAGCAGTACTTC.

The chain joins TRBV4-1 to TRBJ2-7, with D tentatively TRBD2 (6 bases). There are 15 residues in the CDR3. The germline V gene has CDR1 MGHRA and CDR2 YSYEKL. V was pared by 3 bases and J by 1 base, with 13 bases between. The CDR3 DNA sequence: TGCGCCAGCAGCCAGATAAGCGGGCTATCCTACGAGCAGTACTTC. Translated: CASSQISGLSYEQYF.

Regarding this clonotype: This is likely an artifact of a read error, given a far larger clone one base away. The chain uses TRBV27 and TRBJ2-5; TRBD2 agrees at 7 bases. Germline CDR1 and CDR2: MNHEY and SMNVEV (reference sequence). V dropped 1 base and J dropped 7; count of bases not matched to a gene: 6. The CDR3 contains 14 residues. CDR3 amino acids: CASSLLGGGGTQYF. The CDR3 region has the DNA TGTGCCAGCAGTTTATTGGGGGGGGGAGGGACCCAGTACTTC.

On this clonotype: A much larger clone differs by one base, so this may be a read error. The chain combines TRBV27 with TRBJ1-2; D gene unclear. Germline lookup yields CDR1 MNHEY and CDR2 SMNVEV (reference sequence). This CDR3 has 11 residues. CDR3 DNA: TGTGCCAGCGGCATAAACTATGACTACACCTTC. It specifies CASGINYDYTF.

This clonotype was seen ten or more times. The CDR3 sequence: CSALAGTGVNEQYF. In DNA, the CDR3 is TGCAGTGCTTTGGCCGGGACAGGGGTTAACGAGCAGTACTTC. The chain has TRBV20-1 and TRBJ2-7, with 10 nucleotides matching TRBD1. Germline lookup yields CDR1 DFQATT and CDR2 SNEGSKA (reference sequence). The CDR3 covers 14 residues. V lost 5 bases and J lost 5; bases outside the gene matches: 9.

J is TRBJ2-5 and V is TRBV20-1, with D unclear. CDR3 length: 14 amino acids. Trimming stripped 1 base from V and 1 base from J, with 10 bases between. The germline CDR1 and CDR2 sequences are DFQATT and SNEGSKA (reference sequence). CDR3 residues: CSARAWQSQETQYF. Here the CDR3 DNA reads TGCAGTGCTAGAGCTTGGCAGTCCCAAGAGACCCAGTACTTC.